This T cell receptor beta chain was found in a study of T cells in localized non-small cell lung cancer. Overall study findings and caveats: For the top 100 tumor clones, a median approximately 61 also appeared in adjacent lung. In the blood, greater T cell density corresponded to longer overall survival.

Using immunoSEQ multiplex PCR, the repertoire was profiled, and TCRdb retains in-frame clones only, with some absent. The table shows more than 100,000 clones, with about 90% occurring only once. The CDR3 covers 13 residues. Germline values: CDR1 LGHNA, CDR2 YNFKEQ. The ends were cut back, 3 bases at V and 5 bases at J, with 8 bases in the middle. On this clone itself: What it binds is unknown.

The chain links TRBV4-2 to TRBJ1-5; maybe TRBD1 (5 bases). The material was peripheral blood, obtained before any cancer treatment. The clonotype comes from a female donor of 60 years or more with stage I lung adenocarcinoma. Here the CDR3 DNA reads TGTGCCAGCAGCCAGGCAGGGTATCAGCCCCAGCATTTT. It translates to CASSQAGYQPQHF.